Sequencing of this T cell receptor beta chain was carried out in a study of cytomegalovirus exposure and HLA in healthy donors. Turning to the study itself: Findings of an earlier analysis included 90 million to 120 million unique TCR beta sequences from roughly 180 million T cells.

Note on this clone: Its antigen is not identified.

The primer mix had 60 Vbeta and 13 Jbeta primers. Sequenced by immunoSEQ multiplex PCR; TCRdb stores in-frame clones only, minus some. The sample has 100,000 or so clones. General study findings and limits: Data from an earlier analysis indicated that most TCR beta V segments were productive either about 90% or about 30% of the time.

The CDR3 sequence is 11 residues long. Trimming cost V 3 bases and J 4 bases, with 5 bases left between them. Germline CDR1 reads DFQATT; CDR2 reads SNEGSKA (reference sequence). The chain couples TRBV20-1 to TRBJ2-3; a possible D gene is TRBD2 (5 bases). This TCR was recovered from a young woman in good health and CMV-seronegative. Sequencing input: PBMCs. In nucleotides, the CDR3 is TGCAGTGCTAGCGGGGCAGATACGCAGTATTTT. Protein product: CSASGADTQYF.